A selection of T cell receptor beta chains follows, all from one sample in a study of blood T cell repertoires in COVID-19. Sequencing was performed with immunoSEQ multiplex PCR; in TCRdb, only in-frame clones are kept and a portion is missing. Of 250,000 to 300,000 clones listed, about 90% are singletons. Sequenced sample: peripheral blood. All receptors come from a woman aged 25 to 39 with COVID-19, enrolled during active disease. Both conserved end residues are part of each CDR3. D genes are given only for firm matches. Expanded clones are given a class, and other clones once, few, many or no size at all.

d_call: NA
cdr3_length: 14
v_call: TRBV29-1
clone_size: NA
j_call: TRBJ2-1
cdr3_nt: TGCAGCGGGGAGGGGGGCCTAGTTGAAAATGAGCAGTTCTTC
cdr3_aa: CSGEGGLVENEQFF

d_call: TRBD1
cdr3_length: 15
v_call: TRBV7-9
clone_size: NA
j_call: TRBJ1-3
cdr3_nt: TGTGCCAGCAGCCGGACAGGGAATTCAGGAAACACCATATATTTT
cdr3_aa: CASSRTGNSGNTIYF

d_call: NA
cdr3_length: 14
v_call: TRBV6-5
clone_size: NA
j_call: TRBJ1-5
cdr3_nt: TGTGCCAGCAGTTATAATTCGGGACAACAGCCCCAGCATTTT
cdr3_aa: CASSYNSGQQPQHF

d_call: TRBD2
cdr3_length: 14
v_call: TRBV28
clone_size: NA
j_call: TRBJ2-7
cdr3_nt: TGTGCCAGCAGTTTGCGGGGGGTATCCTACGAGCAGTACTTC
cdr3_aa: CASSLRGVSYEQYF

d_call: NA
cdr3_length: 12
v_call: TRBV2
clone_size: NA
j_call: TRBJ2-7
cdr3_nt: TGTGCCAGCAGGCCACAGGGTTACGAGCAGTACTTC
cdr3_aa: CASRPQGYEQYF

d_call: NA
cdr3_length: 16
v_call: TRBV2
clone_size: NA
j_call: TRBJ1-6
cdr3_nt: TGTGCCAGCAGAGCCCAGGGCGGCTCCTATAATTCACCCCTCCACTTT
cdr3_aa: CASRAQGGSYNSPLHF

d_call: NA
cdr3_length: 15
v_call: TRBV6-5
clone_size: NA
j_call: TRBJ2-1
cdr3_nt: TGTGCCAGCCGGTCAAGCGGTTCCTCCTACAATGAGCAGTTCTTC
cdr3_aa: CASRSSGSSYNEQFF

d_call: NA
cdr3_length: 12
v_call: TRBV28
clone_size: NA
j_call: TRBJ1-5
cdr3_nt: TGTGCCAGCAGCGGAGGGAATCAGCCCCAGCATTTT
cdr3_aa: CASSGGNQPQHF

d_call: NA
cdr3_length: 15
v_call: TRBV6-5
clone_size: NA
j_call: TRBJ1-5
cdr3_nt: TGTGCCAGCAGTTCCTCACAGGGTACCTATCAGCCCCAGCATTTT
cdr3_aa: CASSSSQGTYQPQHF

d_call: TRBD1
cdr3_length: 16
v_call: TRBV11-1
clone_size: NA
j_call: TRBJ2-7
cdr3_nt: TGTGCCAGCAGCTTATGGACAGGGGAGGGGTACTACGAGCAGTACTTC
cdr3_aa: CASSLWTGEGYYEQYF

d_call: TRBD1
cdr3_length: 13
v_call: TRBV2
clone_size: NA
j_call: TRBJ1-5
cdr3_nt: TGTGCCAGCAGGGACAGGGAGGGTCAGCCCCAGCATTTT
cdr3_aa: CASRDREGQPQHF

d_call: NA
cdr3_length: 15
v_call: TRBV5-1
clone_size: few
j_call: TRBJ1-4
cdr3_nt: TGCGCCAGCAGCTTGGGCGACGGGGATAATGAAAAACTGTTTTTT
cdr3_aa: CASSLGDGDNEKLFF

d_call: TRBD1
cdr3_length: 17
v_call: TRBV7-6
clone_size: NA
j_call: TRBJ1-1
cdr3_nt: TGTGCCAGCAGCACGGCGGGGGGTAGGGGGCGCGGCACTGAAGCTTTCTTT
cdr3_aa: CASSTAGGRGRGTEAFF

d_call: NA
cdr3_length: 15
v_call: TRBV7-9
clone_size: NA
j_call: TRBJ2-5
cdr3_nt: TGTGCCAGCAGCTTATGGGTAGCGGTGGTAGAGACCCAGTACTTC
cdr3_aa: CASSLWVAVVETQYF

d_call: TRBD2
cdr3_length: 17
v_call: TRBV27
clone_size: NA
j_call: TRBJ2-7
cdr3_nt: TGTGCCAGCAGTTTTCAACCAGCGGGGGGCATCTCCTACGAGCAGTACTTC
cdr3_aa: CASSFQPAGGISYEQYF

d_call: TRBD2
cdr3_length: 17
v_call: TRBV7-9
clone_size: NA
j_call: TRBJ2-7
cdr3_nt: TGTGCCAGCAGCCTTTGGGTAACGGGGACTAGCGGCTACGAGCAGTACTTC
cdr3_aa: CASSLWVTGTSGYEQYF

d_call: NA
cdr3_length: 15
v_call: TRBV11-3
clone_size: NA
j_call: TRBJ2-7
cdr3_nt: TGTGCCAGCAGCCCCGGGGGTCCTAGTAAGGGCGAGCAGTACTTC
cdr3_aa: CASSPGGPSKGEQYF

d_call: NA
cdr3_length: 15
v_call: TRBV3-1/TRBV3-2
clone_size: NA
j_call: TRBJ2-3
cdr3_nt: TGTGCCAGCAGCCCCCCGCACAGGGGCACAGATACGCAGTATTTT
cdr3_aa: CASSPPHRGTDTQYF

d_call: TRBD1
cdr3_length: 14
v_call: TRBV6-5
clone_size: NA
j_call: TRBJ2-2
cdr3_nt: TGTGCCTCCTACCCGGGACAGGGGGAAGGAGGGCTGTTTTTT
cdr3_aa: CASYPGQGEGGLFF

d_call: NA
cdr3_length: 13
v_call: TRBV1
clone_size: NA
j_call: TRBJ2-5
cdr3_nt: TGCACCAGCAGCCAAGGAAGAGGAGAGACCCAGTACTTC
cdr3_aa: CTSSQGRGETQYF

d_call: NA
cdr3_length: 10
v_call: TRBV20-1
clone_size: NA
j_call: TRBJ2-7
cdr3_nt: TGCAGTGCTAGACAGATCGAGCAGTACTTC
cdr3_aa: CSARQIEQYF

d_call: TRBD2
cdr3_length: 16
v_call: TRBV5-1
clone_size: NA
j_call: TRBJ2-3
cdr3_nt: TGCGCCAGCAGCTTGGCGACGGCTAGCGGCAGGGATACGCAGTATTTT
cdr3_aa: CASSLATASGRDTQYF

d_call: TRBD1
cdr3_length: 16
v_call: TRBV7-6
clone_size: NA
j_call: TRBJ2-3
cdr3_nt: TGTGCCAGCAGCTTAAGACAGGGGGCAATTACAGATACGCAGTATTTT
cdr3_aa: CASSLRQGAITDTQYF

d_call: NA
cdr3_length: 16
v_call: TRBV2
clone_size: NA
j_call: TRBJ2-5
cdr3_nt: TGTGCCAGCAGTAAAGGCGCAGGATACCTCCAAGAGACCCAGTACTTC
cdr3_aa: CASSKGAGYLQETQYF

d_call: NA
cdr3_length: 13
v_call: TRBV7-9
clone_size: NA
j_call: TRBJ2-3
cdr3_nt: TGTGCCAGCAGCTTAGAGGTGGAGACTGTTCGTTATTTT
cdr3_aa: CASSLEVETVRYF

d_call: TRBD1
cdr3_length: 14
v_call: TRBV6-1
clone_size: NA
j_call: TRBJ1-3
cdr3_nt: TGTGCCAGCAGTGAGGGACAGGGAGGAAACACCATATATTTT
cdr3_aa: CASSEGQGGNTIYF

d_call: TRBD1
cdr3_length: 15
v_call: TRBV5-6
clone_size: NA
j_call: TRBJ2-4
cdr3_nt: TGTGCCAGCAGCGGAGGGGACAGGGTGGTGAACATTCAGTACTTC
cdr3_aa: CASSGGDRVVNIQYF

d_call: NA
cdr3_length: 13
v_call: TRBV10-3
clone_size: NA
j_call: TRBJ1-1
cdr3_nt: TGTGCCATAGGACAGCAAGTATACACTGAAGCTTTCTTT
cdr3_aa: CAIGQQVYTEAFF

d_call: TRBD1
cdr3_length: 14
v_call: TRBV28
clone_size: NA
j_call: TRBJ2-3
cdr3_nt: TGTGCCGGACAGGGAGGACGGGCCACAGATACGCAGTATTTT
cdr3_aa: CAGQGGRATDTQYF

d_call: NA
cdr3_length: 20
v_call: TRBV21-1
clone_size: NA
j_call: TRBJ2-5
cdr3_nt: TGTGCCAGCAGCAAAGCACCGACTAGCGGGGGGCTGAGAGGGCAAGAGACCCAGTACTTC
cdr3_aa: CASSKAPTSGGLRGQETQYF

d_call: TRBD2
cdr3_length: 18
v_call: TRBV7-9
clone_size: few
j_call: TRBJ2-3
cdr3_nt: TGTGCCAGCAGCTTAGGGACGGGTAGCGGGGTAGTAACAGATACGCAGTATTTT
cdr3_aa: CASSLGTGSGVVTDTQYF

d_call: NA
cdr3_length: 16
v_call: TRBV5-1
clone_size: NA
j_call: TRBJ2-7
cdr3_nt: TGCGCCAGCAGCTTGGGCCCCGACAGAACCACCTACGAGCAGTACTTC
cdr3_aa: CASSLGPDRTTYEQYF

d_call: NA
cdr3_length: 14
v_call: TRBV3-1/TRBV3-2
clone_size: NA
j_call: TRBJ2-2
cdr3_nt: TGTGCCAGCAGCCTTGGACACTGGACCGGGGAGCTGTTTTTT
cdr3_aa: CASSLGHWTGELFF

d_call: TRBD1
cdr3_length: 15
v_call: TRBV4-1
clone_size: NA
j_call: TRBJ1-2
cdr3_nt: TGCGCCAGCAGCCAAGCAACCAGGGGGGCCTATGGCTACACCTTC
cdr3_aa: CASSQATRGAYGYTF

d_call: TRBD1
cdr3_length: 16
v_call: TRBV28
clone_size: NA
j_call: TRBJ1-5
cdr3_nt: TGTGCCAGCACCTGGACAGGGATCCTTAGCAATCAGCCCCAGCATTTT
cdr3_aa: CASTWTGILSNQPQHF

d_call: TRBD1
cdr3_length: 14
v_call: TRBV11-2
clone_size: NA
j_call: TRBJ2-7
cdr3_nt: TGTGCCAGCAGCTTAGCCGGGACAGCCTACGAGCAGTACTTC
cdr3_aa: CASSLAGTAYEQYF

d_call: NA
cdr3_length: 11
v_call: TRBV6-6
clone_size: NA
j_call: TRBJ2-7
cdr3_nt: TGTGCCAGTACCTTCAGGAACGAGCAGTACTTC
cdr3_aa: CASTFRNEQYF

d_call: TRBD1
cdr3_length: 16
v_call: TRBV19
clone_size: NA
j_call: TRBJ2-2
cdr3_nt: TGTGCCAGTAGTATAGAGACAGGGCTGAACACCGGGGAGCTGTTTTTT
cdr3_aa: CASSIETGLNTGELFF

d_call: NA
cdr3_length: 14
v_call: TRBV9
clone_size: NA
j_call: TRBJ2-3
cdr3_nt: TGTGCCAGCAGCATTCGACAGCTCACAGATACGCAGTATTTT
cdr3_aa: CASSIRQLTDTQYF

d_call: TRBD2
cdr3_length: 15
v_call: TRBV5-1
clone_size: NA
j_call: TRBJ2-1
cdr3_nt: TGCGCCAGCAGCTTCACTAGCGGGGGGGCATATGAGCAGTTCTTC
cdr3_aa: CASSFTSGGAYEQFF

d_call: NA
cdr3_length: 15
v_call: TRBV16
clone_size: NA
j_call: TRBJ1-2
cdr3_nt: TGTGCCAGCAGCCAATCAACACCAGGGAACTATGGCTACACCTTC
cdr3_aa: CASSQSTPGNYGYTF

d_call: NA
cdr3_length: 16
v_call: TRBV7-9
clone_size: NA
j_call: TRBJ2-5
cdr3_nt: TGTGCCAGCAGCCTGGGGCCCCGGGGGAACCGGGAGACCCAGTACTTC
cdr3_aa: CASSLGPRGNRETQYF

d_call: TRBD2
cdr3_length: 17
v_call: TRBV4-2
clone_size: NA
j_call: TRBJ2-5
cdr3_nt: TGTGCCAGCAGCCGTGGGACTAGCGGGGGGGCCGAGGAGACCCAGTACTTC
cdr3_aa: CASSRGTSGGAEETQYF

d_call: TRBD1
cdr3_length: 15
v_call: TRBV11-2
clone_size: NA
j_call: TRBJ2-7
cdr3_nt: TGTGCCAGCAGCATACTTTCCGGGACAGGCGACGAGCAGTACTTC
cdr3_aa: CASSILSGTGDEQYF

d_call: NA
cdr3_length: 15
v_call: TRBV18
clone_size: NA
j_call: TRBJ1-1
cdr3_nt: TGTGCCAGCGTACGGGCGGGGGGATTCCAAAGTGAAGCTTTCTTT
cdr3_aa: CASVRAGGFQSEAFF

d_call: NA
cdr3_length: 16
v_call: TRBV7-9
clone_size: few
j_call: TRBJ1-4
cdr3_nt: TGTGCCAGCAGCTTAGCCCAGGGGCCAGTTCGGGAAAAACTGTTTTTT
cdr3_aa: CASSLAQGPVREKLFF

d_call: NA
cdr3_length: 14
v_call: TRBV24-1
clone_size: NA
j_call: TRBJ1-2
cdr3_nt: TGTGCCACCAGTGATAACGAGGGCTACTATGGCTACACCTTC
cdr3_aa: CATSDNEGYYGYTF

d_call: TRBD1
cdr3_length: 14
v_call: TRBV5-1
clone_size: NA
j_call: TRBJ1-1
cdr3_nt: TGCGCCAGCAGCGGGGGACAGATGAACACTGAAGCTTTCTTT
cdr3_aa: CASSGGQMNTEAFF

d_call: TRBD1
cdr3_length: 14
v_call: TRBV6-5
clone_size: NA
j_call: TRBJ2-7
cdr3_nt: TGTGCCAGCAGCACGGGACAGGGGGTTTACGAGCAGTACTTC
cdr3_aa: CASSTGQGVYEQYF

d_call: TRBD1
cdr3_length: 17
v_call: TRBV7-9
clone_size: NA
j_call: TRBJ1-1
cdr3_nt: TGTGCCAGCACCCCGAGGGGGCAGGGTGGGTTCGCCACTGAAGCTTTCTTT
cdr3_aa: CASTPRGQGGFATEAFF

d_call: NA
cdr3_length: 16
v_call: TRBV21-1
clone_size: NA
j_call: TRBJ1-1
cdr3_nt: TGTGCCAGCAGCAAAGCGCTAGGGACAGGGGACACTGAAGCTTTCTTT
cdr3_aa: CASSKALGTGDTEAFF

d_call: NA
cdr3_length: 13
v_call: TRBV29-1
clone_size: NA
j_call: TRBJ1-5
cdr3_nt: TGCAGCGTTGGCGACGGTCTAGGTCAGCCCCAGCATTTT
cdr3_aa: CSVGDGLGQPQHF

d_call: TRBD1
cdr3_length: 13
v_call: TRBV29-1
clone_size: NA
j_call: TRBJ2-1
cdr3_nt: TGCAGCGCCCTAGGACAGGGGTACGATGAGCAGTTCTTC
cdr3_aa: CSALGQGYDEQFF

d_call: NA
cdr3_length: 15
v_call: TRBV3-1/TRBV3-2
clone_size: NA
j_call: TRBJ2-5
cdr3_nt: TGTGCCAGCAGCCAAACGGGGGGCCCCATGGAGACCCAGTACTTC
cdr3_aa: CASSQTGGPMETQYF